This T cell receptor beta chain was documented in a study of T cell repertoires in cytomegalovirus infection (dated by TCRdb to between 2018 and 2020). Background for the entire study: The peptide stimulations were aimed at well-studied HLA-B-restricted epitopes as well as recently identified HLA-C-restricted CMV epitopes, whose presentation resists viral immunomodulation. Because public TCR beta signatures pointed to carriage of CMV infection together with the matching HLA type, the HLA type of each donor mattered for the analysis.

This clonotype was detected only a few times. Its antigen is unknown. No base qualities exist here, and no much larger clone lies one base off it. Per the publication, the treatment or condition label means: in vitro stimulation with specific CMV peptide epitopes to enrich CMV-specific T cells. For this chain, trimming is 6 bases at the V end and 5 bases at the J end, and the number of junction bases without a gene match is 4. The CDR3 holds 13 amino acids from the cysteine to the phenylalanine. Only the CDR3 portion is preserved as DNA: 39 bases, with reading frame beginning at the first base. General conclusions and limits of the study: Carriers of CMV infection plus the relevant HLA type were discriminated by the cumulative frequency of public TCR beta family members in the study cohort and in an independent 352-donor cohort. In the ex vivo response, HLA-C-restricted CMV-specific TCR beta clonotypes were dominant, and in two of eight donors the single most frequent clonotype came from this HLA-C-restricted group.

Reads for this sample came from an Illumina HiSeq 1500. The raw public reads went through TCRdb reprocessing: fastp at Q25, MiXCR clone calling, in-frame beta chains kept. One record per CDR3 amino acid sequence lists the most common genes and DNA. Counted in this sample were roughly 180,000 distinct CDR3 sequences; about 20% of them appeared once. The ten largest clones take up 20% to 30% of the sample. This TCR came from a human donor in good health (CMV status not recorded). Some clones in this sample may be carry-over from other donors' samples. The sample was CD8+ T cells from cultured PBMCs, taken from culture after CMV antigen stimulation. The V gene is TRBV12-3 or TRBV12-4 and the J gene is TRBJ1-1; 9 nucleotides in the junction match TRBD1. CDR3 reads: CASRYGTGTEAFF. Read as DNA, the sequence is TGTGCCAGCAGATACGGGACAGGGACTGAAGCTTTCTTT.